Described below is a single T cell receptor beta chain sequence and its context. What it recognizes is unknown. The sample is drawn from a study of long-term antiretroviral therapy in people with HIV. Study background: Initial samples were collected about a decade before the 2015 immediate-ART recommendation.

Samples were assayed with immunoSEQ v3.0 at survey level. TCRdb's table, derived via immunoSEQ multiplex PCR, lists solely in-frame clones and lacks some. The data hold about 38,000 clones, with 80% to 85% observed a single time. Study findings and constraints: Every time point showed a repertoire led by clones expanded before ART. Narrower CDR3 length ranges marked HIV repertoires relative to controls. ART adherence was not documented, and neither viral resistance nor therapy changes had any data.

Germline CDR1 reads SGHTA; CDR2 reads FQGNSA. The CDR3 is 13 amino acids. Deletions cut 0 bases from V and 1 base from J, with 3 bases between. This specimen was unsorted PBMCs, taken 1.5 years after starting antiretroviral therapy. The genes are TRBV7-2 and TRBJ1-2; D is ambiguous. This receptor was identified in a young man with HIV. The DNA of the CDR3 is TGTGCCAGCAGCTTAGCAGATAACTATGGCTACACCTTC. It translates to CASSLADNYGYTF.